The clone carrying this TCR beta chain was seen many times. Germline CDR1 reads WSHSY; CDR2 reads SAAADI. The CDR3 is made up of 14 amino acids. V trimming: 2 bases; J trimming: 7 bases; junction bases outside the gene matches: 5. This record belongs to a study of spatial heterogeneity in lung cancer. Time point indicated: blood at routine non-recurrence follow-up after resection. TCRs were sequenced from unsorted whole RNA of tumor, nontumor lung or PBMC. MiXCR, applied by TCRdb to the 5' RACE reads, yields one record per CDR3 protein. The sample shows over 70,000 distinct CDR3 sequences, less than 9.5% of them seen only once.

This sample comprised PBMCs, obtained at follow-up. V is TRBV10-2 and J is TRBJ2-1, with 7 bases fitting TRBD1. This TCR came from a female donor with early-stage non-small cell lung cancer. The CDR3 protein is CASSEPGQTNEQFF. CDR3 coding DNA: TGCGCCAGCAGTGAGCCGGGACAGACGAATGAGCAGTTCTTC.